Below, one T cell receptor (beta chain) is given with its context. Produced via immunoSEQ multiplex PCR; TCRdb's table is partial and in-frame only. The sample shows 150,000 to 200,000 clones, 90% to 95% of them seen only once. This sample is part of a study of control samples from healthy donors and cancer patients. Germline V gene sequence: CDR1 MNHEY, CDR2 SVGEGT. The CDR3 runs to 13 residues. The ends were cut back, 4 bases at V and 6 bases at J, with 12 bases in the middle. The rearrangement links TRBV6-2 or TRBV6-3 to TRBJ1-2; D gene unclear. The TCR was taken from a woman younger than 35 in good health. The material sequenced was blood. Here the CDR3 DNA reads TGTGCCAGCAGTTCGTCGGCGGGGAATGGCTACACCTTC. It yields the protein CASSSSAGNGYTF.